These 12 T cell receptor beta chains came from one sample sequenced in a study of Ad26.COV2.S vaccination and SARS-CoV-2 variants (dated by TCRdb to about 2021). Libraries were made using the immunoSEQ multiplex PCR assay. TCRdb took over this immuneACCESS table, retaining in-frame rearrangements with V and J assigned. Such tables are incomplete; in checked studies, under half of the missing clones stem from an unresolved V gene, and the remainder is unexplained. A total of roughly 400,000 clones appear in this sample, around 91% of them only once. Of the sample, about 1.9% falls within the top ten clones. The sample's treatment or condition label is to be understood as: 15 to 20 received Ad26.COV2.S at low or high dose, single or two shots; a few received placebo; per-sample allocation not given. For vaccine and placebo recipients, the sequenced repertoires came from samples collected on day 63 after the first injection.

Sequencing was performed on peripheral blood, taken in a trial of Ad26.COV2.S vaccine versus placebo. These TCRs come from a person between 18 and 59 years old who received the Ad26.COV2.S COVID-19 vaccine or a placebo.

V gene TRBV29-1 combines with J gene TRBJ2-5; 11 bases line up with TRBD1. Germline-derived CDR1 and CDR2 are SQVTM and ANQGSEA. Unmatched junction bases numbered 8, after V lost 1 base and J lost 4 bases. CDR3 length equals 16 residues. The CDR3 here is CSVEGTDRGRVETQYF. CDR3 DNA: TGCAGCGTTGAAGGAACGGACAGGGGGCGGGTAGAGACCCAGTACTTC.

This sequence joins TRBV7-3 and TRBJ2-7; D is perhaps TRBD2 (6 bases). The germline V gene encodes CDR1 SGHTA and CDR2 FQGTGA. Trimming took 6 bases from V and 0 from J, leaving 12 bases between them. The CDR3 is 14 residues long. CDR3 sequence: CASSRDSSSYEQYF. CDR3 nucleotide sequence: TGTGCCAGCAGTCGGGACTCTTCCTCCTACGAGCAGTACTTC. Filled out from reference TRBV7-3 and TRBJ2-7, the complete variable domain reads GAGVSQTPSNKVTEKGKYVELRCDPISGHTALYWYRQSLGQGPEFLIYFQGTGAADDSGLPNDRFFAVRPEGSVSTLKIQRTERGDSAVYLCASSRDSSSYEQYFGPGTRLTVT.

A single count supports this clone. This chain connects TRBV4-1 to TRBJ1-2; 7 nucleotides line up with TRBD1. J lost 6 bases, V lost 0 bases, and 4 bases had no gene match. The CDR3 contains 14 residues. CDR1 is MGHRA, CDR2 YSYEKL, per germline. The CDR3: CASSQELTGDGYTF. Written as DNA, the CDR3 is TGCGCCAGCAGCCAAGAACTTACAGGGGATGGCTACACCTTC.

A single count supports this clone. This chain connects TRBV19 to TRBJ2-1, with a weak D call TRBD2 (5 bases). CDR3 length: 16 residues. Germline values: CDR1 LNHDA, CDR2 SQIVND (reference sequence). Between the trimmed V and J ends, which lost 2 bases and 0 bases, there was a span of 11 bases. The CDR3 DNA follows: TGTGCCAGTAGTATACCGAGCGGAGCCTCCTACAATGAGCAGTTCTTC. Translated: CASSIPSGASYNEQFF.

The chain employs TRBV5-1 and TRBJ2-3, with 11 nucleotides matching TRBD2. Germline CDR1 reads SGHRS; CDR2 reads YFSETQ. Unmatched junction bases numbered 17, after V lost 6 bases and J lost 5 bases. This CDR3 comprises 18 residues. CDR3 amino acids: CASIPPYGTSGSVDTQYF. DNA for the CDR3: TGCGCCAGCATTCCCCCATACGGTACTAGCGGGAGTGTAGATACGCAGTATTTT. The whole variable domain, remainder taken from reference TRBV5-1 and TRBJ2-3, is KAGVTQTPRYLIKTRGQQVTLSCSPISGHRSVSWYQQTPGQGLQFLFEYFSETQRNKGNFPGRFSGRQFSNSRSEMNVSTLELGDSALYLCASIPPYGTSGSVDTQYFGPGTRLTVL.

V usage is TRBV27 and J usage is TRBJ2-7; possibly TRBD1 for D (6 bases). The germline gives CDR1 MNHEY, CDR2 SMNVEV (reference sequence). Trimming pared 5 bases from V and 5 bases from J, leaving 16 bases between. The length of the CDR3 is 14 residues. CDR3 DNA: TGTGCCAGCAGTACACTACAGGGAGCCCACGAGCAGTACTTC. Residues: CASSTLQGAHEQYF.

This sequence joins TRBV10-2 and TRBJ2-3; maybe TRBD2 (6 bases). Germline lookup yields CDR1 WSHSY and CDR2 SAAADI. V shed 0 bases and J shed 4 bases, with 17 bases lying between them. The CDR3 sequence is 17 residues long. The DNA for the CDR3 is TGCGCCAGCAGTGAGTCAGGGGTCACTAGCTCCCCAGATACGCAGTATTTT. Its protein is CASSESGVTSSPDTQYF.

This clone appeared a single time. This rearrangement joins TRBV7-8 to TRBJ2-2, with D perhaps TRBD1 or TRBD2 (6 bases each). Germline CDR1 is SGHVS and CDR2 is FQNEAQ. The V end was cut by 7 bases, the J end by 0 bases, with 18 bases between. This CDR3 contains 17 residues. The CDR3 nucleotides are TGTGCCAGCACCCGACTGGGGGCGGGAACGAACACCGGGGAGCTGTTTTTT. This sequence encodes CASTRLGAGTNTGELFF. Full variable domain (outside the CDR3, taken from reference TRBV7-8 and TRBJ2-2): GAGVSQSPRYKVAKRGQDVALRCDPISGHVSLFWYQQALGQGPEFLTYFQNEAQLDKSGLPSDRFFAERPEGSVSTLKIQRTQQEDSAVYLCASTRLGAGTNTGELFFGEGSRLTVL.

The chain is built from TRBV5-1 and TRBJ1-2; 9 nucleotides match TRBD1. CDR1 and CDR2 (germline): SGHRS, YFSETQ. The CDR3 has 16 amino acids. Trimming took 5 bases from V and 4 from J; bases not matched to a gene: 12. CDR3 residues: CASRKDRGDEGYGYTF. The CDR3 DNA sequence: TGCGCCAGCAGGAAGGACAGGGGCGATGAGGGCTATGGCTACACCTTC.

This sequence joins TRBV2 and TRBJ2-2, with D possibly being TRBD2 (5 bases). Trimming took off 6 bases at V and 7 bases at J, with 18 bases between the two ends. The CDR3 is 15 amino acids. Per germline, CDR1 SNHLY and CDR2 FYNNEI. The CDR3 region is CASRGLSSDGGELFF. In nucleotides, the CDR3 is TGTGCCAGCAGAGGACTTAGTAGCGATGGCGGGGAGCTGTTTTTT.

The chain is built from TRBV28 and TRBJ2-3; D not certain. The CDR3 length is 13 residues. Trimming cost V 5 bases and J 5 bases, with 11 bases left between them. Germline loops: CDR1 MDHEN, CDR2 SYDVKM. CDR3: CASSPGVLDTQYF. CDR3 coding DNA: TGTGCCAGCAGTCCAGGCGTTTTAGATACGCAGTATTTT.

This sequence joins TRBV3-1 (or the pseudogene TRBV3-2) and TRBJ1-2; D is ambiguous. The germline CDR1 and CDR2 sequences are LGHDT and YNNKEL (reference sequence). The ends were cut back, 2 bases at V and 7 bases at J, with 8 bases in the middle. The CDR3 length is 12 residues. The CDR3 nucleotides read TGTGCCAGCAGCCAACTAGCAGGTGGCTACACCTTC. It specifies CASSQLAGGYTF.